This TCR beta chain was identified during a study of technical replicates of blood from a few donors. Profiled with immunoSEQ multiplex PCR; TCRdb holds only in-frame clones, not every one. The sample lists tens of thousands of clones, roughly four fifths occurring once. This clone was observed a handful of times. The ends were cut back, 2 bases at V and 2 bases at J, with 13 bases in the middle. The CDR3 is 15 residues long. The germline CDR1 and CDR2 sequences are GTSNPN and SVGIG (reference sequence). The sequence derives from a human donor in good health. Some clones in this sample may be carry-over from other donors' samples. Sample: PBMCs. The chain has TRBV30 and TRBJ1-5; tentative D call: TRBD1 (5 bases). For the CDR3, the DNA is TGTGCCTGGAGTCCCACGTCAGGGCGCAATCAGCCCCAGCATTTT. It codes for CAWSPTSGRNQPQHF.